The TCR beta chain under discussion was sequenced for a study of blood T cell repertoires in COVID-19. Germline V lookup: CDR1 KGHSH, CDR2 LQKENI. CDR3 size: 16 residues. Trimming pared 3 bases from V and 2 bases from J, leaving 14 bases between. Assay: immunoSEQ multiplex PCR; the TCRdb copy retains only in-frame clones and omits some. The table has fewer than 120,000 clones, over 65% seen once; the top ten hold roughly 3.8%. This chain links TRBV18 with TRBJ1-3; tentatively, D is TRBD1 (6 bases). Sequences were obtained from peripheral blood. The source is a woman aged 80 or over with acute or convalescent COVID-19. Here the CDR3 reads CASSPDQTGTGNTIYF. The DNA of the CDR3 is TGTGCCAGCTCACCGGACCAAACAGGGACTGGAAACACCATATATTTT. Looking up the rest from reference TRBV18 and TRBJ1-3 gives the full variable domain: NAGVMQNPRHLVRRRGQEARLRCSPMKGHSHVYWYRQLPEEGLKFMVYLQKENIIDESGMPKERFSAEFPKEGPSILRIQQVVRGDSAAYFCASSPDQTGTGNTIYFGEGSWLTVV.